This is a list of T cell receptor beta chains from one sample in a study of tumor and adjacent non-tumor tissue in lung cancer. Each CDR3 protein is one row after TCRdb ran MiXCR on the multiplex PCR reads. The repertoire holds roughly 69,000 distinct CDR3 sequences, with roughly three quarters as singletons. The sequenced sample was distant non-tumor lung tissue. Receptors were obtained from a man aged 55 to 70 with non-small cell lung cancer. CDR3s include the opening cysteine and the closing phenylalanine or tryptophan. Fields, in order: J gene, V gene, D gene, clone size, CDR3 DNA, CDR3 protein. The D gene is left open where the match is weak. The size of a clone is reported for some rows only, either as once, few or many, or as a class for expanded clones.

J gene: TRBJ2-7; V gene: TRBV28; D gene: TRBD1; clone size: NA; CDR3 DNA: TGTGCGAGCAGGGGGAACACAGGGATTGCGGAGGAGCAGTACTTC; CDR3 protein: CASRGNTGIAEEQYF
J gene: TRBJ2-5; V gene: TRBV7-9; D gene: TRBD2; clone size: NA; CDR3 DNA: TGTACCAGCAGCCTCTCGGCGGGAGGGGGTGATACCCAGTACTTC; CDR3 protein: CTSSLSAGGGDTQYF
J gene: TRBJ2-3; V gene: TRBV28; D gene: TRBD1; clone size: NA; CDR3 DNA: TGTGCCATCAGTTTAGGGTCGGGACAGGGGGCCCTCCGAGAAGCGGCAGATACGCAGTATTTT; CDR3 protein: CAISLGSGQGALREAADTQYF
J gene: TRBJ1-1; V gene: TRBV4-1; D gene: NA; clone size: once; CDR3 DNA: TGCACCAGCAACCAAGATGTAGACACTGAAGCTTTCTTT; CDR3 protein: CTSNQDVDTEAFF
J gene: TRBJ1-5; V gene: TRBV5-4; D gene: NA; clone size: NA; CDR3 DNA: TGTGCCAGCAGCTGGGGGGGGCTTCGTCAGCCCCAGCATTTT; CDR3 protein: CASSWGGLRQPQHF
J gene: TRBJ1-1; V gene: TRBV29-1; D gene: NA; clone size: NA; CDR3 DNA: TGCAGCGTTGGAGAAGGTGGGGGGGTCCTCACTGAAGCTTTCTTT; CDR3 protein: CSVGEGGGVLTEAFF
J gene: TRBJ1-5; V gene: TRBV6-2/TRBV6-3; D gene: NA; clone size: NA; CDR3 DNA: TGTGTCAGTAGCGAGCTCAATCAGCCCCAGCATTTT; CDR3 protein: CVSSELNQPQHF
J gene: TRBJ2-3; V gene: TRBV11-2; D gene: TRBD1; clone size: NA; CDR3 DNA: TGTGCCAGCAGCCCGGGACAGGGTGTGACAAATACGCGGTATTTT; CDR3 protein: CASSPGQGVTNTRYF
J gene: TRBJ1-3; V gene: TRBV28; D gene: NA; clone size: many; CDR3 DNA: TGTGCCAGTACCACAGGGTTTAGAAACACCATATATTTT; CDR3 protein: CASTTGFRNTIYF
J gene: TRBJ2-4; V gene: TRBV29-1; D gene: NA; clone size: few; CDR3 DNA: TGCAGCGTTGAGCTGAAGGGTTGGGGGAACATTCAATACTTC; CDR3 protein: CSVELKGWGNIQYF
J gene: TRBJ2-2; V gene: TRBV11-3; D gene: NA; clone size: once; CDR3 DNA: TGTGCCAGTCGTCAGGGGTCCCGGAAGCTGTTTTTT; CDR3 protein: CASRQGSRKLFF
J gene: TRBJ1-1; V gene: TRBV6-5; D gene: NA; clone size: NA; CDR3 DNA: TGTGCCAGCAGTTACGGCGGTCGGGTGTCCACAGAAACTTTCTTT; CDR3 protein: CASSYGGRVSTETFF
J gene: TRBJ2-7; V gene: TRBV29-1; D gene: NA; clone size: NA; CDR3 DNA: TGCAGCCTTGAGGTGGGAGGCTCCGAGCACTACTTC; CDR3 protein: CSLEVGGSEHYF
J gene: TRBJ1-1; V gene: TRBV6-5; D gene: NA; clone size: once; CDR3 DNA: TGTGTCAGCAGTTCCCCAGTTCACGAAGCTTTCTTT; CDR3 protein: CVSSSPVHEAFF
J gene: TRBJ2-1; V gene: TRBV6-1; D gene: NA; clone size: NA; CDR3 DNA: TGTGCCAGCAGTCCGGACGACGGGAGCTCCTACAATGAGCGGTTCTTC; CDR3 protein: CASSPDDGSSYNERFF
J gene: TRBJ2-7; V gene: TRBV29-1; D gene: NA; clone size: NA; CDR3 DNA: TGCAGCGCAACAAGGGGGGGGCAGGATTCCCACGATCAGTACTTC; CDR3 protein: CSATRGGQDSHDQYF
J gene: TRBJ2-1; V gene: TRBV5-1; D gene: NA; clone size: NA; CDR3 DNA: TGCGCCAACAGCTCCGGTCTGAGGATAGGGGCCAATGAGCAGTTCTTC; CDR3 protein: CANSSGLRIGANEQFF
J gene: TRBJ2-1; V gene: TRBV11-2; D gene: NA; clone size: many; CDR3 DNA: TGTGCCAGCAGCTTAGGCTCGGGAACCTACAATGAGCAGTTCTTC; CDR3 protein: CASSLGSGTYNEQFF
J gene: TRBJ1-5; V gene: TRBV12-3/TRBV12-4; D gene: NA; clone size: NA; CDR3 DNA: TGTGCCAGCAGTTTGAGATCTTGGCACCCCCAGCATTTT; CDR3 protein: CASSLRSWHPQHF
J gene: TRBJ2-2; V gene: TRBV11-1; D gene: NA; clone size: NA; CDR3 DNA: TGTGCCACCAGCTATTCTAGTGGCACCGAGGAACTGTTTTTT; CDR3 protein: CATSYSSGTEELFF
J gene: TRBJ1-3; V gene: TRBV13; D gene: NA; clone size: NA; CDR3 DNA: TGTGCCAGCAGCCTACTTGGAGGAAACACCGCATATTTT; CDR3 protein: CASSLLGGNTAYF
J gene: TRBJ2-1; V gene: TRBV5-8; D gene: TRBD2; clone size: few; CDR3 DNA: TGTGCCCGCAGCTTAATGGGGACTAGCGGGCTCTCCTACAATGAGCAGTTCTTC; CDR3 protein: CARSLMGTSGLSYNEQFF
J gene: TRBJ2-5; V gene: TRBV29-1; D gene: NA; clone size: NA; CDR3 DNA: TGCAACGTTGAGGAAGGTTGGGCAGATCGGGAGACCCAGTACTTC; CDR3 protein: CNVEEGWADRETQYF
J gene: TRBJ2-2; V gene: TRBV11-1; D gene: NA; clone size: hyperexpanded; CDR3 DNA: TGTGCCAGCAGCTATACTAGTGGCACCGGGGAGCTGTTTTTT; CDR3 protein: CASSYTSGTGELFF
J gene: TRBJ1-2; V gene: TRBV29-1; D gene: NA; clone size: NA; CDR3 DNA: TGCAGCGTATTTGAGCATGGTGACTACACCTTC; CDR3 protein: CSVFEHGDYTF
J gene: TRBJ2-7; V gene: TRBV19; D gene: NA; clone size: NA; CDR3 DNA: TGTGCCAGTAGTATAGTTGGGCCTCACAACCTCTACGAGCAGTACTTC; CDR3 protein: CASSIVGPHNLYEQYF
J gene: TRBJ2-2; V gene: TRBV7-3; D gene: TRBD2; clone size: NA; CDR3 DNA: TGTGCCAGCAGCCCTCTTTCGGGGCTAGCGGGAGGGCCCGGCGGGGAGCTGTTTTTT; CDR3 protein: CASSPLSGLAGGPGGELFF
J gene: TRBJ2-1; V gene: TRBV24-1; D gene: NA; clone size: many; CDR3 DNA: TGTGCCACCAGTGATTCAGGGCTCAGGGGTTCGGATGAGCAGTTCTTC; CDR3 protein: CATSDSGLRGSDEQFF
J gene: TRBJ2-7; V gene: TRBV6-2/TRBV6-3; D gene: NA; clone size: NA; CDR3 DNA: TGTGCCAGCAGAACGGCAGGCAACGAGCAGTACTTC; CDR3 protein: CASRTAGNEQYF
J gene: TRBJ1-2; V gene: TRBV20-1; D gene: TRBD1; clone size: few; CDR3 DNA: TGCAGTGCTAGAGATCAAGGAACAGGGGGCGGCTATGGCTACACCTTC; CDR3 protein: CSARDQGTGGGYGYTF
J gene: TRBJ2-3; V gene: TRBV6-2/TRBV6-3; D gene: TRBD2; clone size: NA; CDR3 DNA: TGCGCCGGCAGTTACCAGACTAGCGGGTCAGATACGCGGTATTTT; CDR3 protein: CAGSYQTSGSDTRYF
J gene: TRBJ2-6; V gene: TRBV24-1; D gene: NA; clone size: NA; CDR3 DNA: TGTGCCACCGGGCTGAATAAGGAGTCAGGGGCCAACGTCCTGACTTTC; CDR3 protein: CATGLNKESGANVLTF
J gene: TRBJ2-5; V gene: TRBV7-9; D gene: NA; clone size: NA; CDR3 DNA: TGTGCCAGCAGCTTATCACGGGCCCAAGAGACCCATTACTTC; CDR3 protein: CASSLSRAQETHYF
J gene: TRBJ2-7; V gene: TRBV28; D gene: NA; clone size: many; CDR3 DNA: TGTGCCAGCAGTTTAGCCAGGGGTGGGCGTGGCGAGCAGTACTTC; CDR3 protein: CASSLARGGRGEQYF
J gene: TRBJ2-3; V gene: TRBV6-1; D gene: NA; clone size: NA; CDR3 DNA: TGTACCAGCAGTTCGGGGCGTTCGACAGATACGCACTATTTT; CDR3 protein: CTSSSGRSTDTHYF
J gene: TRBJ2-1; V gene: TRBV5-1; D gene: TRBD1; clone size: once; CDR3 DNA: TGCGCCAGCGGCTCCGGGACAGGGGCGAATGAGCAATTCTTC; CDR3 protein: CASGSGTGANEQFF
J gene: TRBJ2-5; V gene: TRBV6-1; D gene: NA; clone size: NA; CDR3 DNA: TGTGCCTGCTGTGAACTTAGGGGGGAGCAAGAGACCCAGTACTTC; CDR3 protein: CACCELRGEQETQYF
J gene: TRBJ2-3; V gene: TRBV5-1; D gene: TRBD2; clone size: NA; CDR3 DNA: TGCGCCAGCAGCCAGCTAGCGGGAGACACAGATACGCAATATTTT; CDR3 protein: CASSQLAGDTDTQYF
J gene: TRBJ1-1; V gene: TRBV29-1; D gene: NA; clone size: NA; CDR3 DNA: TGCAGCGTTGAACCCGTCCGGATAGGGGAGTGGACTGAAACTTTCTTT; CDR3 protein: CSVEPVRIGEWTETFF
J gene: TRBJ1-1; V gene: TRBV4-1; D gene: NA; clone size: NA; CDR3 DNA: TGCGCCAGCAGCCAAGATCCCTTGGAAGTAGCTTTCTTT; CDR3 protein: CASSQDPLEVAFF
J gene: TRBJ2-3; V gene: TRBV6-1; D gene: TRBD2; clone size: NA; CDR3 DNA: TGTTCCAGCAGACCTTCGGGCGGGAGGGCAGATACGCACTATTTT; CDR3 protein: CSSRPSGGRADTHYF
J gene: TRBJ1-1; V gene: TRBV11-1; D gene: NA; clone size: once; CDR3 DNA: TGTGCCAGCAGCTTAGCGAAGGGAGCTGAAGCTTTCTTT; CDR3 protein: CASSLAKGAEAFF
J gene: TRBJ2-7; V gene: TRBV5-6; D gene: NA; clone size: NA; CDR3 DNA: TGTGCCAGCAGCTTGGCTGGATGCGCCTACGAGCAGTATTTC; CDR3 protein: CASSLAGCAYEQYF
J gene: TRBJ2-3; V gene: TRBV4-1; D gene: NA; clone size: large; CDR3 DNA: TGCGCCAGCAGCCAAGAGATGCCCGCAGATACGCAGTATTTT; CDR3 protein: CASSQEMPADTQYF
J gene: TRBJ2-1; V gene: TRBV7-9; D gene: NA; clone size: NA; CDR3 DNA: TGTATCAGCAGCTGCGGCAGCGATGAGCAGTTCTTC; CDR3 protein: CISSCGSDEQFF
J gene: TRBJ1-5; V gene: TRBV29-1; D gene: TRBD1; clone size: few; CDR3 DNA: TGCAGTGCTTGCTGGACAGGTTCCGAGGATCAGCCCCAGCATTTT; CDR3 protein: CSACWTGSEDQPQHF
J gene: TRBJ1-2; V gene: TRBV6-1; D gene: NA; clone size: NA; CDR3 DNA: TGTGTCAGCAGTGAAGACATAACTGCCTATGGCTACACCTTC; CDR3 protein: CVSSEDITAYGYTF
J gene: TRBJ2-2; V gene: TRBV7-8; D gene: NA; clone size: NA; CDR3 DNA: TGTGCCAGCAGCGTCAAGAATACCGGGGAGCTGTTGTTT; CDR3 protein: CASSVKNTGELLF
J gene: TRBJ2-1; V gene: TRBV11-3; D gene: NA; clone size: NA; CDR3 DNA: TGTGCCAGCAGCTCGGGAGCGTACAATGAGCAGTTCTTC; CDR3 protein: CASSSGAYNEQFF
J gene: TRBJ2-1; V gene: TRBV10-2; D gene: TRBD1; clone size: NA; CDR3 DNA: TGCGCCAGCTGCCGGGACAGACCCTTCACTGAGCAGTTCTTC; CDR3 protein: CASCRDRPFTEQFF
J gene: TRBJ2-1; V gene: TRBV12-3/TRBV12-4; D gene: NA; clone size: NA; CDR3 DNA: TGTGCTAGCAGACTCGGACGTAATGAGAAGTTCTTC; CDR3 protein: CASRLGRNEKFF
J gene: TRBJ2-2; V gene: TRBV7-9; D gene: NA; clone size: NA; CDR3 DNA: TGTACCAGCATCGGGAAGGTCACTGGGGAGCTGTTTTTT; CDR3 protein: CTSIGKVTGELFF